This TCR beta chain comes out of a study of blood T cell repertoires in COVID-19. In the study overall: Material from acute and convalescent COVID-19 was sourced from the United States, Italy and Spain. Nucleic acid was either cDNA or gDNA, and it came from T cells, B-cell-depleted T cells, or PBMCs.

The authors' processing: Scientists estimated how many nucleated cells there were by amplifying reference gene primers. Sequencing used immunoSEQ multiplex PCR; TCRdb keeps in-frame clones, though not all of them. V, J and clone size are taken as reported in that table, and D and trimming were inferred from the DNA itself. This table holds over 60,000 clones, approximately 82% found once. This CDR3 contains 16 residues. J lost 4 bases, V lost 2 bases, and 10 bases had no gene match. Germline CDR1 SGHRS, CDR2 YFSETQ. Only a few counts were recorded for this clone. The chain carries TRBV5-1 and TRBJ2-3, with TRBD2 identical over 7 bases. The TCR was taken from an older man with active COVID-19. Sequencing input: peripheral blood. In nucleotides, the CDR3 is TGCGCCAGCAGCTTTCGCGGGGGAGGGAGCTCAGATACGCAGTATTTT. Amino acid sequence: CASSFRGGGSSDTQYF.